This T cell receptor beta chain was retrieved from a study of control samples from healthy donors and cancer patients. The V end lost 0 bases, the J end lost 8 bases, and 16 bases lay between the germline ends. Germline V gene data show CDR1 as ENHRY and CDR2 as SYGVKD. This CDR3 is 16 amino acids long. TCRdb keeps only in-frame clones here, not all; method: immunoSEQ multiplex PCR. The sample includes some 120,000 clones, 88% of them seen just once. The source material was blood. This TCR was sampled from a woman aged 70-85 years in good health. This sequence joins TRBV10-3 and TRBJ2-2, with D maybe TRBD2 (5 bases). The CDR3 is CAISESWPEGRGELFF. CDR3 DNA sequence: TGTGCCATCAGTGAGTCGTGGCCAGAGGGAAGAGGGGAGCTGTTTTTT.